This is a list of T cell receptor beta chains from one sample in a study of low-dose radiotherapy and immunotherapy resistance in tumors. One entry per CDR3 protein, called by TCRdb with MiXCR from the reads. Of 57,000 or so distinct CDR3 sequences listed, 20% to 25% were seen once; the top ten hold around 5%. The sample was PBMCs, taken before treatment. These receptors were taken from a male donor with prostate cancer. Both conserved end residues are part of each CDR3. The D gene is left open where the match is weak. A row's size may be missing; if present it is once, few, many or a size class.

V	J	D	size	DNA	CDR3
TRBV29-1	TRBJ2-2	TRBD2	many	TGCAGCGTTGAAGCAACTAGCGGGATGACCGGGGAGCTGTTTTTT	CSVEATSGMTGELFF
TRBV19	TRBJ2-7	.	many	TGTGCCAGTTCAAGCGACAGGTACTCCTACGAGCAGTACTTC	CASSSDRYSYEQYF
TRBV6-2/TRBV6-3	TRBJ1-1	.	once	TGTGCCAGCGCCAGGGGAGGGATGAACACTGAAGCTTTCTTT	CASARGGMNTEAFF
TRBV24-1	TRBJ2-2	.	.	TGTGCCACCAGTGATCGGGCAGCAGGATGGAGGACCGGGGAGCTGTTTTTT	CATSDRAAGWRTGELFF
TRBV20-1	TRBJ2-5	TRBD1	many	TGCAGTGCCAAAGCCGACAGGGGGCGAGGAGAGACCCAGTACTTC	CSAKADRGRGETQYF
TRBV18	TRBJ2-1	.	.	TGTGCCAGCTCACCAATCAATGAGCAGTTCTTC	CASSPINEQFF
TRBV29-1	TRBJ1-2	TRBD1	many	TGCAGTGGAGGGGGGTTTTCCGACAGGGAGGGTAACTATGGCTACACCTTC	CSGGGFSDREGNYGYTF
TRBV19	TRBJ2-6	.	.	TGTGCCAGTAGTATACGGGGTGGGGCCAACGTCCTGACTTTC	CASSIRGGANVLTF
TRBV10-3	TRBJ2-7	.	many	TGTGCCATCAGTGCAGACCCGGCCTACGAGCAGTACTTC	CAISADPAYEQYF
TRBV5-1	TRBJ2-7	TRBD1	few	TGCGCCAGCAGCCCGGACAGGGCCCATCTAATGCCCTACGAGCAGTACTTC	CASSPDRAHLMPYEQYF
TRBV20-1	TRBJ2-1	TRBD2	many	TGCAGTGTAAATAGCGGGAGGGCCGACTCCTACAATGAGCAGTTCTTC	CSVNSGRADSYNEQFF
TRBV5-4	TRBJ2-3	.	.	TGTGCCAGCAGTCCTAGCGTCTCCACAGATACGCAGTATTTT	CASSPSVSTDTQYF
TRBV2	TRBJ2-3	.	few	TGTGCCAGCAGTGACAGGGCCGATACGCAGTATTTT	CASSDRADTQYF
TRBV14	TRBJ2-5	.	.	TGTGCCAGCAGCCGCGGACAGTTGATGGTGGAGACCCAGTACTTC	CASSRGQLMVETQYF
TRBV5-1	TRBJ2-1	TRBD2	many	TGCGCCAGCAGCTACGGACTAGCGGGTGTGGGAAATGAGCAGTTCTTC	CASSYGLAGVGNEQFF
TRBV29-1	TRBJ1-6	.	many	TGCAGCGTCTTGGAAACAGCAAATTCACCCCTCCACTTT	CSVLETANSPLHF
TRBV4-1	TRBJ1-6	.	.	TGCGCCAGCAGCCAACCTTCGACTGAGGGGAATTCACCCCTCCACTTT	CASSQPSTEGNSPLHF
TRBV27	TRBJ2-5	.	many	TGTGCCAGCAGCCCATTCCGGGCCGAAGAGACCCAGTACTTC	CASSPFRAEETQYF
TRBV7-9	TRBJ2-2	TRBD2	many	TGTGCCAGCAGCTTTACTAGCGGGGGTTTCACCGGGGAGCTGTTTTTT	CASSFTSGGFTGELFF
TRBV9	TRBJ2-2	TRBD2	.	TGTGCCAGCAGCGTAGCTGCGGGAGCGAACACCGGGGAGCTGTTTTTT	CASSVAAGANTGELFF
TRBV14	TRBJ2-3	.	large	TGTGCCAGCAGCTTTGCGGATACGCAGTATTTT	CASSFADTQYF
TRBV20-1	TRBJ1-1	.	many	TGCAGTGCTGGAACAGGACACAACACTGAAGCTTTCTTT	CSAGTGHNTEAFF
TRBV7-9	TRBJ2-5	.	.	TGTGCCAGCAGCTTAGACACGCGGGGCCGGGAGACCCAGTACTTC	CASSLDTRGRETQYF
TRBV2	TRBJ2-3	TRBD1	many	TGTGCCAGCAGTGAAGACAGGGGGGAGACAGATACGCAGTATTTT	CASSEDRGETDTQYF
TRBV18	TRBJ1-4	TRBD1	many	TGTGCCAGCTCACCGCTACAGGGGCAGCAAGAAAAACTGTTTTTT	CASSPLQGQQEKLFF
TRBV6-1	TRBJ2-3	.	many	TGTGCCAGCAGTGCGGGAAGCACAGATACGCAGTATTTT	CASSAGSTDTQYF
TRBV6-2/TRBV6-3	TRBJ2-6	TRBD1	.	TGTGCCAGCAAGGTGGGACAGGGGGCTGGGGCCAACGTCCTGACTTTC	CASKVGQGAGANVLTF
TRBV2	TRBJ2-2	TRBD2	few	TGTGCCAGCGTTGGTAGCGGGAGCCCCGGGGAGCTGTTTTTT	CASVGSGSPGELFF
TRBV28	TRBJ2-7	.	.	TGTGCCAGCAGTCCCGCCTCGGGGCGTGCCTACGAGCAGTACTTC	CASSPASGRAYEQYF
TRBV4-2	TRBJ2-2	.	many	TGTGCCAGCAGCCAAGATGGGCCATCCGGGGAGCTGTTTTTT	CASSQDGPSGELFF
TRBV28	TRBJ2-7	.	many	TGTGCCAGCAGGAAGGGGGGCGGGAGCTCCTACGAGCAGTACTTC	CASRKGGGSSYEQYF
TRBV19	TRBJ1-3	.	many	TGTGCCAGTAACCTAAAAAGAACCGTTCGGAACACCATATATTTT	CASNLKRTVRNTIYF
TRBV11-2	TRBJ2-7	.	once	TGTGCCAGCAGCTCGGCCCCGACTCAGCACGAGCAGTACTTC	CASSSAPTQHEQYF
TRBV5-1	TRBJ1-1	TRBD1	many	TGCGCCAGCAGCTTCGGTGGACAGGGCACTGAAGCTTTCTTT	CASSFGGQGTEAFF
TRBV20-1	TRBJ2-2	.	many	TGCAGTGCTAGAGTATTGAGACAGGAAAACACCGGGGAGCTGTTTTTT	CSARVLRQENTGELFF
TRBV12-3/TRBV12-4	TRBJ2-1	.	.	TGTGCCAGCAGTACCGGATCCGCCGCTAACAATGAGCAGTTCTTC	CASSTGSAANNEQFF
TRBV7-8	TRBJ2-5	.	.	TGTGCCAGCAGCTTAGCGGGGTTCGGCGAGACCCAGTACTTC	CASSLAGFGETQYF
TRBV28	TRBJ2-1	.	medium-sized	TGTGCCAGCAGTTGGCTGACAGATCACGAGCAGTTCTTC	CASSWLTDHEQFF
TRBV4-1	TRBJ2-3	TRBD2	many	TGCGCCAGCAGCCACCTAGCGGGCACAGATACGCAGTATTTT	CASSHLAGTDTQYF
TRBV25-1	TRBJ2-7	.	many	TGTGCCAGCAGGGGAACCTACGAGCAGTACTTC	CASRGTYEQYF